The rows below give T cell receptor beta chains drawn from one sample of a study of blood T cell repertoires in COVID-19. Clones were sequenced by immunoSEQ multiplex PCR, and TCRdb holds only the in-frame ones, with some missing. This repertoire shows roughly 150,000 clones, about 88% found once; its top ten account for 2.5% to 3%. The sequencing input was peripheral blood. These receptors came from a woman of 80 years or more with COVID-19, enrolled during active disease. Both conserved end residues are part of each CDR3. D genes are given only for firm matches. The size field is filled for only some rows; it gives once, few, many or a size class.

v_gene,j_gene,d_gene,abundance,CDR3aa,CDR3nt
TRBV3-1/TRBV3-2,TRBJ2-3,NA,NA,CASSQGGNTDTQYF,TGTGCCAGCAGCCAAGGAGGGAACACAGATACGCAGTATTTT
TRBV7-3,TRBJ2-3,TRBD1,NA,CASSPQGTGSDTQYF,TGTGCCAGCAGCCCTCAAGGGACAGGCTCGGATACGCAGTATTTT
TRBV7-2,TRBJ2-2,TRBD2,NA,CASSLAGAGGGELFF,TGTGCCAGCAGTTTAGCGGGAGCCGGCGGCGGGGAGCTGTTTTTT
TRBV9,TRBJ2-7,NA,NA,CASSVDGGSFYEQYF,TGTGCCAGCAGCGTAGACGGGGGTTCCTTCTACGAGCAGTACTTC
TRBV7-2,TRBJ2-3,NA,NA,CASSAGLSGDTQYF,TGTGCCAGCAGCGCTGGTTTGTCAGGGGATACGCAGTATTTT
TRBV5-1,TRBJ2-7,NA,NA,CASSPDSSSYEQYF,TGCGCCAGCAGCCCGGACAGTAGCTCCTACGAGCAGTACTTC
TRBV5-1,TRBJ1-2,TRBD1,few,CASSPTGTDGYTF,TGCGCCAGCAGCCCGACCGGGACAGACGGCTACACCTTC
TRBV5-4,TRBJ1-1,TRBD1,NA,CASSQNTGAGTEAFF,TGTGCCAGCAGCCAAAATACAGGGGCGGGCACTGAAGCTTTCTTT
TRBV28,TRBJ1-2,TRBD1,NA,CASGGQGINYGYTF,TGTGCCAGCGGTGGACAGGGGATTAACTATGGCTACACCTTC
TRBV2,TRBJ1-6,NA,NA,CASSDLAYSPLHF,TGTGCCAGCAGTGATTTAGCATATTCACCCCTCCACTTT
TRBV10-3,TRBJ2-7,TRBD2,NA,CAISPTSGSVYEQYF,TGTGCCATCAGCCCCACTAGCGGGAGTGTCTACGAGCAGTACTTC
TRBV2,TRBJ2-7,NA,NA,CASRSGSGAYEQYF,TGTGCCAGCAGGTCAGGTAGCGGAGCCTACGAGCAGTACTTC
TRBV13,TRBJ2-7,NA,NA,CASSLPLGAATEQYF,TGTGCCAGCAGTCTCCCCCTCGGCGCGGCTACCGAGCAGTACTTC
TRBV7-3,TRBJ2-5,TRBD1,NA,CASSFQPGQGTETQYF,TGTGCCAGCAGCTTTCAACCGGGACAGGGGACAGAGACCCAGTACTTC
TRBV6-2/TRBV6-3,TRBJ2-2,TRBD2,NA,CASSPGTSGTTRGELFF,TGTGCCAGCAGCCCTGGGACTAGCGGGACCACTCGGGGGGAGCTGTTTTTT
TRBV1,TRBJ2-5,NA,NA,CTSSQEFQGRETQYF,TGCACCAGCAGCCAAGAGTTTCAGGGGAGAGAGACCCAGTACTTC
TRBV13,TRBJ2-2,TRBD2,NA,CASSLSGRARSTPGELFF,TGTGCCAGCAGCCTAAGCGGGAGGGCCCGCTCAACACCGGGGGAGCTGTTTTTT
TRBV28,TRBJ2-7,NA,NA,CASSQDREQYF,TGTGCCAGCAGTCAGGACAGAGAGCAGTACTTC
TRBV6-5,TRBJ2-3,NA,NA,CASRITVPITDTQYF,TGTGCCAGCAGGATCACGGTTCCTATCACAGATACGCAGTATTTT
TRBV9,TRBJ1-2,TRBD1,NA,CASSVDWTGGNGYTF,TGTGCCAGCAGCGTAGATTGGACAGGGGGAAATGGCTACACCTTC
TRBV5-1,TRBJ2-6,NA,few,CASSLGTVAHSGANVLTF,TGCGCCAGCAGCTTAGGTACAGTGGCCCACTCTGGGGCCAACGTCCTGACTTTC
TRBV27,TRBJ1-5,NA,NA,CASTPSGLLNQPQHF,TGTGCCAGCACCCCCAGCGGGCTTCTGAATCAGCCCCAGCATTTT
TRBV5-1,TRBJ2-1,NA,NA,CASSQDSNEQFF,TGCGCCAGCAGCCAGGATTCCAATGAGCAGTTCTTC
TRBV5-5,TRBJ1-5,TRBD1,NA,CASSLAGQGGSPQHF,TGTGCCAGCAGCTTGGCGGGACAGGGGGGATCGCCCCAGCATTTT
TRBV28,TRBJ2-3,NA,NA,CASSTVRGAHGDTQYF,TGTGCCAGCAGCACCGTCCGGGGGGCGCATGGAGATACGCAGTATTTT
TRBV19,TRBJ1-4,NA,NA,CASSIDLRIWRSANEKLFF,TGTGCCAGTAGTATAGATCTTCGTATCTGGAGGAGCGCTAATGAAAAACTGTTTTTT
TRBV28,TRBJ1-5,NA,NA,CASSPRGGLGQPQHF,TGTGCCAGCAGCCCTAGGGGGGGGCTAGGTCAGCCCCAGCATTTT
TRBV6-6,TRBJ1-1,NA,NA,CASSYPEDSTEAFF,TGTGCCAGCAGTTACCCAGAAGACAGTACTGAAGCTTTCTTT
TRBV18,TRBJ1-6,TRBD1,NA,CASSPSGGNSPLHF,TGTGCCAGCTCACCTTCAGGGGGGAATTCACCCCTCCACTTT
TRBV3-1/TRBV3-2,TRBJ1-6,NA,NA,CASTAEGSPLHF,TGTGCCAGCACCGCCGAGGGTTCACCCCTCCACTTT
TRBV9,TRBJ1-4,NA,once,CASSPRGPGDEKLFF,TGTGCCAGCAGCCCCAGAGGGCCAGGGGATGAAAAACTGTTTTTT
TRBV7-2,TRBJ1-3,NA,NA,CASSLGAGVGDTIYF,TGTGCCAGCAGCTTAGGGGCAGGGGTCGGGGACACCATATATTTT
TRBV2,TRBJ1-4,TRBD1,few,CASSYRGKWEKLFF,TGTGCCAGCAGCTACAGGGGGAAGTGGGAAAAACTGTTTTTT
TRBV20-1,TRBJ2-7,NA,NA,CSALTRTGLTF,TGCAGTGCCCTTACACGGACGGGATTAACCTTC
TRBV18,TRBJ2-7,NA,NA,CASSSSATSYEQYF,TGTGCCAGCTCATCAAGCGCCACCTCCTACGAGCAGTACTTC
TRBV7-2,TRBJ2-7,NA,NA,CASSLDLRSYEQYF,TGTGCCAGCAGCTTAGACCTCCGGTCCTACGAGCAGTACTTC
TRBV5-1,TRBJ2-7,TRBD1,once,CASSLAGGQGANEQYF,TGCGCCAGCAGCTTGGCCGGGGGACAGGGGGCCAACGAGCAGTACTTC
TRBV7-9,TRBJ2-2,NA,NA,CASSFMGGSPGELFF,TGTGCCAGCAGCTTCATGGGGGGATCCCCAGGGGAGCTGTTTTTT
TRBV5-4,TRBJ1-2,NA,NA,CASSLAGDYGYTF,TGTGCCAGCAGCTTAGCAGGGGACTATGGCTACACCTTC
TRBV7-8,TRBJ1-5,NA,NA,CASSLAGRAVSNQPQHF,TGTGCCAGCAGCTTAGCAGGGCGGGCAGTTAGCAATCAGCCCCAGCATTTT
TRBV4-3,TRBJ2-5,NA,NA,CASSQRTGQETQYF,TGCGCCAGCAGCCAACGTACTGGCCAAGAGACCCAGTACTTC
TRBV5-4,TRBJ1-4,NA,NA,CASSLGGANEKLFF,TGTGCCAGCAGCTTGGGGGGGGCTAATGAAAAACTGTTTTTT
TRBV6-4,TRBJ2-1,TRBD2,NA,CASSPRPLTSGGYNEQFF,TGTGCCAGCAGTCCACGGCCACTTACTAGCGGGGGTTACAATGAGCAGTTCTTC
TRBV6-2/TRBV6-3,TRBJ1-5,TRBD1,NA,CASSPRDRVDQPQHF,TGTGCCAGCAGCCCCCGGGACAGGGTGGATCAGCCCCAGCATTTT
TRBV2,TRBJ1-5,NA,NA,CASSVSRGGTPQHF,TGTGCCAGCAGTGTCTCCAGAGGGGGAACACCCCAGCATTTT
TRBV7-2,TRBJ1-1,TRBD1,NA,CASRMTGSVANTEAFF,TGTGCCAGCAGAATGACAGGGAGTGTAGCGAACACTGAAGCTTTCTTT
TRBV29-1,TRBJ1-1,NA,few,CSAGRGAVGGTEAFF,TGCAGCGCCGGCCGAGGGGCCGTGGGGGGGACTGAAGCTTTCTTT
TRBV21-1,TRBJ1-3,NA,NA,CASTHTDRKLASGNTIYF,TGTGCCAGCACCCATACTGACAGGAAACTTGCCTCTGGAAACACCATATATTTT
TRBV28,TRBJ1-2,NA,NA,CASSLGGVNYGYTF,TGTGCCAGCAGTTTAGGAGGAGTTAACTATGGCTACACCTTC
TRBV28,TRBJ2-3,TRBD2,NA,CASTPAGGGSGADTQYF,TGTGCCAGCACCCCTGCAGGAGGTGGGAGCGGGGCAGATACGCAGTATTTT
TRBV29-1,TRBJ1-5,NA,NA,CSVGAGDNQPQHF,TGCAGCGTTGGGGCGGGCGACAATCAGCCCCAGCATTTT
TRBV5-1,TRBJ1-6,NA,NA,CASSLEGEINSPLHF,TGCGCCAGCAGCTTGGAGGGGGAAATTAATTCACCCCTCCACTTT
TRBV6-1,TRBJ1-1,NA,once,CASSERRGLNTEAFF,TGTGCCAGCAGTGAGAGGCGGGGGCTTAACACTGAAGCTTTCTTT
TRBV5-4,TRBJ2-1,NA,NA,CASSLENNNEQFF,TGTGCCAGCAGCTTGGAAAATAACAATGAGCAGTTCTTC
TRBV19,TRBJ1-4,NA,NA,CASSDPGVKEKLFF,TGTGCCAGTAGTGACCCCGGGGTTAAGGAAAAACTGTTTTTT
TRBV7-2,TRBJ2-4,NA,NA,CASSPPDSKNIQYF,TGTGCCAGCAGCCCTCCAGACAGTAAAAACATTCAGTACTTC
TRBV3-1/TRBV3-2,TRBJ2-7,TRBD2,NA,CASSQFGRLGGGVNEQYF,TGTGCCAGCAGCCAATTCGGTCGTCTCGGGGGGGGAGTTAACGAGCAGTACTTC
TRBV7-9,TRBJ2-7,NA,NA,CASSSGTSSSYEQYF,TGTGCCAGCAGCTCCGGGACTTCCAGCTCCTACGAGCAGTACTTC
TRBV7-8,TRBJ1-2,NA,once,CASSPTSGQAGYGYTF,TGTGCCAGCAGCCCAACATCAGGTCAGGCGGGCTATGGCTACACCTTC
TRBV20-1,TRBJ1-4,TRBD1,NA,CSASLGQGAEKLFF,TGCAGTGCTAGTTTGGGACAGGGGGCTGAAAAACTGTTTTTT